This T cell receptor beta chain was profiled in a study of cytomegalovirus exposure and HLA in healthy donors. Study summary: The roughly 670 first-cohort repertoires and the 120 or so validation repertoires shared the same platform, a later analysis reported.

V shed 9 bases, J shed 7 bases, and the junction held 11 bases outside the gene matches. CDR3 size: 14 residues. The V gene's germline CDR1 is LNHDA and CDR2 SQIVND (reference sequence). TCRdb keeps only in-frame clones here, not all; method: immunoSEQ multiplex PCR. The sample records roughly 52,000 clones, roughly 93% being singletons. The receptor's source is a woman between 18 and 29 years old in good health and CMV-seropositive. This chain uses TRBV19 with TRBJ2-1; 8 bases fit TRBD2. The sequenced material came from PBMCs. CDR3 residues: CASRTGTRGNEQFF. The CDR3 DNA follows: TGTGCCAGCAGAACCGGGACTAGGGGGAATGAGCAGTTCTTC.